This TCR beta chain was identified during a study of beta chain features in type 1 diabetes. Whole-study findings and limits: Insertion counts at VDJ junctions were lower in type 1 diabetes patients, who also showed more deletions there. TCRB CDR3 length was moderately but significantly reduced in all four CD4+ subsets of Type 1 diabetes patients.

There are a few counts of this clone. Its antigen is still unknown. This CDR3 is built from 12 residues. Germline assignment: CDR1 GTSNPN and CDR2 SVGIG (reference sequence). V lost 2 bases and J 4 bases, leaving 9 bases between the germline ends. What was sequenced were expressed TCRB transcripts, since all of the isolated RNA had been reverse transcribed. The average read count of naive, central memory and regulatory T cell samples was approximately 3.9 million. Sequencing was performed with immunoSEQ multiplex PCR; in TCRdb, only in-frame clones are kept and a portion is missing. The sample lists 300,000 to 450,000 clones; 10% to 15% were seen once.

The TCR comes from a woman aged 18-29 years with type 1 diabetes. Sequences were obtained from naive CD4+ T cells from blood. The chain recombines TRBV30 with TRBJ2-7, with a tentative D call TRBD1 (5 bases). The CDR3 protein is CAWSPDSYEQYF. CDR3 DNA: TGTGCCTGGAGTCCAGACAGTTACGAGCAGTACTTC.